The entry below gives a single T cell receptor beta chain sequence along with its context. No antigen is known for it. This may stem from a read error, because a much larger clone lies one nucleotide away. CDR1 and CDR2 are drawn from the germline V gene: SGHRS, YFSETQ. From the cysteine up to the phenylalanine, the CDR3 has a length of 13 residues. Of the read, only the CDR3 DNA is kept; its 39 bases are in frame from base 1. V and J are truncated by 4 bases and 13 bases respectively, leaving an intervening sequence of 18 bases. The donors were around 39 Caucasian individuals from Russia, aged roughly 6 to 100 years, who were systemically healthy. Ten milliliters of peripheral blood were drawn from each donor into EDTA-treated Vacutainer tubes. Ficoll-Paque density-gradient centrifugation was used to isolate PBMCs, with at least 6.5 million per sample. Trizol reagent was used to extract total RNA from PBMCs, with at least 6 micrograms per sample. For every donor, an aliquot of PBMCs went through flow cytometry to measure the percentages of naive CD45RAhigh/CD27high T cells.

The sample belongs to a study of blood T cells in healthy people across ages (dated by TCRdb to between 2015 and 2016). With regard to the full study: Template switching captured roughly one uniquely barcoded TCR beta cDNA molecule per two T cells in model experiments. The study measured age-related changes in TCR beta repertoire diversity using deep sequencing normalized with unique cDNA molecular identifiers. The donors were divided into four age groups: young (average about 15 years), middle-aged (about 41), aged (about 60) and long-lived (82). To avoid experimental bias, donors of different ages were spread randomly across the sequencing lanes. For two donors (one aged 18 to 30 and one aged 80 or older), the study analyzed two additional independent replicas of 1 million unique cDNA reads from the same blood draw. Broad study findings and their caveats: Estimates of total diversity based on one million sequenced T cells were considered lower bounds and underestimates. Because profiling used bulk unsorted PBMCs, naive and antigen-experienced compartments could not be compared conclusively. Compared with the aged group, the long-lived group had more naive CD4+ T cells, fewer expanded clones and increased TCR diversity, suggesting age selection. The percentage of naive T cells measured by flow cytometry correlated strongly with observed TCR beta diversity. The CMV infection status of donors was not known, potentially confounding age-related changes in expanded clonotypes. Observed TCR beta diversity per million T cells fell roughly linearly with age, and a significant reduction was already apparent by age roughly 40.

Library preparation was by 5' RACE. The sample was run on an Illumina HiSeq 2500. A second roughly 7 to 11 cycle PCR used a sample-barcoded 5' primer and a J-beta primer mix. A unique molecular identifier was introduced onto each TCR beta cDNA molecule by a template-switch 5' adaptor carrying 12 random nucleotides. At least 2.5 million CDR3-containing paired-end reads were obtained from each sample. First-strand cDNA synthesis was performed from all RNA using the Mint cDNA synthesis kit, with priming by a TRBC-specific oligonucleotide. Following uracil-DNA glycosylase treatment, all cDNA underwent a first 18-cycle PCR with the universal primers M1SS and BC2_uni_R. In the paper's pipeline: Normalization of each sample was performed by random selection of 1 million high-quality reads, each carrying a distinct molecular identifier. Instead of being binned into consensus sequences, reads that shared molecular identifiers were thrown out. MiTCR, run with a Q25 quality threshold and the strictest error-elimination algorithm, handled CDR3 identification, clonotype clustering and error correction. A nonparametric unseen species model with Euler transformation was used to estimate lower-bound total TCR beta diversity. Through fastp at Q25 and MiXCR, TCRdb rebuilt clones from the public reads, retaining in-frame beta chains. Every CDR3 protein is listed once, alongside the most common genes and DNA of its rows. For this entry, the V and J calls and clone size follow TCRdb and not the study's own pipeline. The sample table records around 670,000 distinct CDR3 sequences; approximately 30% of these occur just once. The top ten clones comprise 15% to 19% of the sample.

The origin of this receptor is a woman older than 75 in good health. Sequenced: blood. The chain is encoded by TRBV5-1 joined to TRBJ2-1; possibly the D gene is TRBD1, per 5 matching bases. In nucleotides, the sequence is TGCGCCAGCAGCCTTCTAGGGGAAGAGACCCAGTTCTTC. The translation is CASSLLGEETQFF.